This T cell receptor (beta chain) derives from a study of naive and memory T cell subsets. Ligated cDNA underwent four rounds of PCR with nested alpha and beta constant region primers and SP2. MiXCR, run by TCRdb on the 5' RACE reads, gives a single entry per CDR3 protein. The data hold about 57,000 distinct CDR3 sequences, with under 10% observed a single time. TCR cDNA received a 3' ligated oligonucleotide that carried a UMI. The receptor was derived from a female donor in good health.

This CDR3 reads CASSTHTGNNEQFF. CDR3 bases: TGTGCCAGTAGTACTCACACCGGAAACAATGAGCAGTTCTTC. This chain uses TRBV19 with TRBJ2-1; D is undetermined. Trimming took off 4 bases at V and 5 bases at J, with 12 bases between the two ends. The CDR3 runs to 14 residues. Germline V gene sequence: CDR1 LNHDA, CDR2 SQIVND (reference sequence).